These T cell receptor beta chains were read from a single sample in a study of cytomegalovirus exposure and HLA in healthy donors. TCRdb's copy holds only in-frame clones and misses some; the assay was immunoSEQ multiplex PCR. This table has 150,000 or so clones, 79% appearing once. The material sequenced was PBMCs. The receptors here all came from a man under 40 in good health and CMV-seropositive. CDR3s include the opening cysteine and the closing phenylalanine or tryptophan. A D gene is named only where the DNA matches it firmly. Where a row states a size, it is once, few, many or the class of an expanded clone; other rows omit it.

j_call | v_call | clone_size | d_call | cdr3_nt | cdr3_aa
TRBJ1-2 | TRBV29-1 | NA | TRBD1 | TGCAGCGTTTCGGGAAATACAGGGGACGGCTACACCTTC | CSVSGNTGDGYTF
TRBJ1-5 | TRBV5-1 | NA | NA | TGCGCCAGCAGCCCCACGGGGGGGACCGGCAATCAGCCCCAGCATTTT | CASSPTGGTGNQPQHF
TRBJ2-2 | TRBV6-4 | once | TRBD1 | TGTGCCAGCGCGCCCGGGACAGGAGGGGGGGAGCTGTTTTTT | CASAPGTGGGELFF
TRBJ1-2 | TRBV25-1 | NA | TRBD1 | TGTGCCAGCAGTAAAACAGGGGGTAATGGCTACACCTTC | CASSKTGGNGYTF
TRBJ2-3 | TRBV7-3 | NA | NA | TGTGCCAGCCCAAGCAAATTGGCAGATACGCAGTATTTT | CASPSKLADTQYF
TRBJ1-5 | TRBV7-9 | NA | NA | TGTGCCAGCAGCCCCACAGGCCCCGGGGGACATCAGCCCCAGCATTTT | CASSPTGPGGHQPQHF
TRBJ1-2 | TRBV7-2 | few | NA | TGTGCCAGCAGCTATACAACTGGCGGGCTGGATGGCTACACCTTC | CASSYTTGGLDGYTF
TRBJ1-2 | TRBV7-2 | NA | NA | TGTGCCAGCAGCTTAGGACCCGGGAGTAGGCAGAGCGCCTTC | CASSLGPGSRQSAF
TRBJ2-1 | TRBV6-6 | few | TRBD2 | TGTGCCAGCAGCCTCACGTCCAGCGGGGGAGGGGAGCAGTTCTTC | CASSLTSSGGGEQFF
TRBJ2-5 | TRBV5-1 | NA | TRBD2 | TGCGCCAGCAGTTTCTATCCGCCTAGCGGGGGAAGCTTCCAAGAGACCCAGTACTTC | CASSFYPPSGGSFQETQYF
TRBJ1-4 | TRBV30 | NA | NA | TGTGCCTGGAGTACCCCTATGGGGCTTAATGAAAAACTGTTTTTT | CAWSTPMGLNEKLFF
TRBJ1-3 | TRBV7-9 | once | NA | TGTGCCAGCAGTTCGGACATGACCTTCTCTGGAAACACCATATATTTT | CASSSDMTFSGNTIYF
TRBJ2-7 | TRBV4-1 | NA | NA | TGCGCCAGCAGCCAGGGGCCGAGCTCCTACGAGCAGTACTTC | CASSQGPSSYEQYF
TRBJ2-1 | TRBV7-9 | NA | NA | TGTGCCAGCAGCTTAGTGACAGCTTCCTACAATGAGCAGTTCTTC | CASSLVTASYNEQFF
TRBJ1-1 | TRBV29-1 | NA | TRBD1 | TGCAGCCCCCACAGGGGCACTGAAGCTTTCTTT | CSPHRGTEAFF
TRBJ2-7 | TRBV27 | once | TRBD2 | TGTGCCAGCGGACTAGCGGGAGTATATGAGCAGTACTTC | CASGLAGVYEQYF
TRBJ2-7 | TRBV9 | NA | NA | TGTGCCAGCAGCGTAGGTGCAGGCGCCGAGCAGTACTTC | CASSVGAGAEQYF
TRBJ2-6 | TRBV28 | NA | TRBD1 | TGTGCCAGCAGTCTTAGAACAGGGGGAGGTACCAACGTCCTGACTTTC | CASSLRTGGGTNVLTF
TRBJ2-2 | TRBV5-4 | NA | TRBD2 | TGTGCCAGCAGCTCGCGACTAGCGGGAGGCCCCGGGGAGCTGTTTTTT | CASSSRLAGGPGELFF
TRBJ2-3 | TRBV27 | NA | NA | TGTGCCAGCAGCCGCCGGAGGGGCCCCGGGTCCGATACGCAGTATTTT | CASSRRRGPGSDTQYF
TRBJ1-4 | TRBV30 | NA | NA | TGTGCCTGGAGTGTGAGTACAGAGTTCGAGCTGTTTTTT | CAWSVSTEFELFF
TRBJ2-5 | TRBV30 | NA | TRBD1 | TGTGCCTACCGGGACAGACAAGAGACCCAGTACTTC | CAYRDRQETQYF
TRBJ1-1 | TRBV7-2 | NA | NA | TGTGCCAGCAGCTTAGTTCGGAACACTGAAGCTTTCTTT | CASSLVRNTEAFF
TRBJ1-1 | TRBV2 | NA | NA | TGTGCCAGCAGGCAGGCCTCCCTGAGCACTGAAGCTTTCTTT | CASRQASLSTEAFF
TRBJ2-1 | TRBV19 | NA | NA | TGTGCCAGTAACCTAGCGTCCTCCAATGAGCAGTTCTTC | CASNLASSNEQFF
TRBJ1-1 | TRBV30 | NA | NA | TGTGCCTGCCGGGAGCTAAACACTGAAGCTTTCTTT | CACRELNTEAFF
TRBJ2-3 | TRBV5-4 | few | TRBD2 | TGTGCCAGCAGCTTGAAGGGGACTAGCGGAAGCACAGATACGCAGTATTTT | CASSLKGTSGSTDTQYF
TRBJ1-1 | TRBV30 | NA | NA | TGTGCCTGGAGTTACAGTTCGAACACTGAAGCTTTCTTT | CAWSYSSNTEAFF